This T cell receptor beta chain was captured by sequencing in a study of blood T cell repertoires in COVID-19. About the study: COVID-19 samples from acute and convalescent phases originated in the United States, Italy and Spain.

The V end lost 1 base, the J end lost 0 bases, and 10 bases lay between the germline ends. The CDR3 has 16 residues. Germline assignment: CDR1 SGHAT and CDR2 FQNNGV. This clone was detected once. Participants came from about 23 US areas, aged about 18 to 95 years. Cohort allocation depended upon clinical history that participants reported. Only in-frame clones appear in the TCRdb table, and some are missing; sequencing was by immunoSEQ multiplex PCR. The table records a few hundred thousand clones, 87% of them present only once. The source is a man in his late teens or twenties with acute COVID-19. Sequenced sample: PBMCs or T cells enriched from blood (not recorded which). The J gene is TRBJ2-4, the V gene TRBV11-2; a weak D match, TRBD1 (6 bases). The CDR3 region has the DNA TGTGCCAGCAGCTTAGGGGGGCTCCTAGCCAAAAACATTCAGTACTTC. This translates into CASSLGGLLAKNIQYF.